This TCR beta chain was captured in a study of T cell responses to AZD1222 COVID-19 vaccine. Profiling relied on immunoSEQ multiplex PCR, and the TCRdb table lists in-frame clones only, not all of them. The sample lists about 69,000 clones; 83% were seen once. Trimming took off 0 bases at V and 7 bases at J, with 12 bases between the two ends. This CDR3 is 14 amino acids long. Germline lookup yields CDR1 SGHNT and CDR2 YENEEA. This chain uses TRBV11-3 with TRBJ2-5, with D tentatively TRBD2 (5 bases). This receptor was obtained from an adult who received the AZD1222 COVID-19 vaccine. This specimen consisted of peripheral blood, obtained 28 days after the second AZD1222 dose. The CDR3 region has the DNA TGTGCCAGCAGCTTAGATCTCGGGGAATTGACCCAGTACTTC. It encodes CASSLDLGELTQYF.